This T cell receptor (beta chain) appears in the sequencing data of a study of cytomegalovirus exposure and HLA in healthy donors (dated by TCRdb to about 2017). Background on the whole study: An earlier analysis of 587 of the donors reported 276 Gb of sequence data and 117 million unique TCR beta sequences obtained from roughly 180 million T cells. To decide whether each TCR beta V gene segment behaved as functional or pseudogenic, an earlier analysis of approximately 620 of the donors relied on high-throughput TCR beta sequencing. Every discovery cohort repertoire had been produced on one sequencing platform. HLA typing covered class I and class II loci at four-digit resolution. A later genetic analysis used genome-wide SNP genotypes for about 60% of the roughly 670 donors, treating that subset as a discovery cohort. Donor age, sex, ethnicity and CMV serostatus were compiled alongside the repertoire data. To study patterns of TCR occurrence, a later analysis re-analyzed previously published TCR beta repertoires from around 700 donors and added high-resolution HLA genotyping. To predict cytomegalovirus infection status, the study combined high-throughput TCR immunosequencing, statistical association of individual TCRs with disease status, and machine learning. Besides the first cohort of under 700 subjects, a separate validation cohort made up of 95 to 150 different subjects was used. On average, about 200,000 unique TCR beta nucleotide sequences were sequenced per donor among 300 to 500 genotyped donors of the cohort, with 15% to 20% of those sequences being non-productive. Of the roughly 430 genotyped donors, roughly 80% fell in the genetic ancestry cluster associated with self-reported Caucasian donors. The study aimed to test whether signatures of past pathogen exposure could be identified by cataloging public T cell receptors. Roughly 300 gigabases of sequencing data and roughly 90 million unique TCR sequences were included in an early release covering around 600 HLA-typed donors. Using immunosequencing, the study profiled T cell repertoires from 500 to 800 subjects and related those repertoires to cytomegalovirus serostatus. The number of typed donors differed by locus: about 620-640 for A, B, C, DRB1 and DQB1; some 500 for DQA1; fewer than 610 for DPA1; and about 450 for DPB1. Several DR-DQ haplotypes were handled as single units for association and clustering, since linkage in the cohort was strong. Rather than drawing on any new phenotypic data, the later analysis identified candidate immune exposures from TCR beta sequences and the way those sequences occurred across donors.

The investigation overall reported the following: Because the 87-base-pair reads could not distinguish some IMGT-functional V segments, including TRBV6-2 and TRBV6-3, those segments were excluded. About 17 rarely observed V segments, including chromosome 9 orphons, were excluded from the earlier analysis of a few hundred of the donors because counts were too low. HLA typing was unavailable for some donors at each locus, so association tests used only the typed subset. A later genetic analysis reported fewer N-insertions in productive TCRs among donors in an Asian-associated ancestry cluster than the roughly 650-donor mean. In a later analysis, several top co-occurrence clusters were reported to appear linked to parvovirus B19, influenza, CMV and Epstein-Barr virus. Most TCR sequences were observed very rarely across donors, whereas some public TCRs were present in many individuals. Immune exposure information for the cohort was limited to CMV serostatus. In a later analysis, the rate of TCR association differed among HLA loci, with DRB1 alleles having the most associated TCRs and HLA-C alleles having the fewest. A later analysis found that most CMV-associated TCR beta chains appeared HLA-restricted, with HLA associations seemingly driven largely by CMV exposure. Correlated functional status among segregating V segments might reflect linkage disequilibrium, but an unknown experimental factor could not be ruled out. The classifier was reported to diagnose cytomegalovirus status with high specificity and sensitivity in both the original and validation cohorts. In an earlier analysis of several hundred of the donors, most TCR beta V segments were observed in productive rearrangements about 87% or about 30% of the time, broadly matching IMGT annotations. A later genetic analysis associated a missense DCLRE1C variant with V-gene and J-gene trimming of TCR beta chains, and an independent cohort replicated the association. A further reported finding was that TCR beta sequences accurately predicted the HLA-A and HLA-B alleles for most subjects in the first cohort. The presence/absence analyses assumed that sequencing depth was roughly uniform across donors, and that assumption may not be true. It was suggested by the authors that the approach could potentially be generalized to other disease states and immunological phenotypes. A few of the identified cytomegalovirus-associated TCR beta chains were confirmed in vitro to be specific for cytomegalovirus antigens. The study listed over 150 TCR beta chains as associated with cytomegalovirus. The cohort was sequenced for TCR beta chains only, and without alpha or paired-chain data the features that could be detected were limited. A cluster of highly shared sequence variants was judged likely to represent a technical artifact of the sequencing pipeline. When HLA alleles, especially DR and DQ, strongly co-occurred, attributing TCR associations to individual alleles was difficult. In a later analysis, HLA-associated TCR beta chains showed more clonal expansion and lower generation probabilities than non-associated chains that were equally common. In a later analysis, around 17,000 TCR beta sequences were associated with specific HLA alleles at a false discovery rate of 0.05.

CDR1 SEHNR and CDR2 FQNEAQ are derived from the germline V gene (reference sequence). A distance of 16 bases separates the germline ends of V and J, which lose 9 bases and 0 bases respectively. The CDR3 holds 15 amino acids from the cysteine to the phenylalanine. Of the read, only the CDR3 DNA is kept; its 45 bases are in frame from base 1. The cohort was made up of approximately 670 healthy bone marrow donors. At the time of sampling, every cohort member was nominally healthy, though immune exposures that went unrecorded were likely present. The donor tested CMV seropositive, placing the donor among the 310 or so seropositive members of the cohort. Every donor gave a peripheral blood sample, and the peripheral blood mononuclear cells from that sample were used for TCR beta sequencing. The Qiagen DNeasy Blood Extraction Kit was used to extract genomic DNA from the blood cell samples. The library was obtained by the immunoSEQ multiplex PCR assay. The multiplex PCR relied on a mix of 60 forward primers for TCR Vbeta segments and 13 reverse primers for TCR Jbeta segments. A multiplex PCR assay on genomic DNA amplified the CDR3 region of rearranged TCR beta genes. On the Illumina HiSeq System, the amplified TCR beta libraries were sequenced as 87-base-pair reads. On the study's bioinformatics: A later analysis counted approximately 74 million unique TCR beta chains across the 690 or so repertoires, and 10 million to 11 million of these chains were shared by at least two donors. Raw reads were error-corrected and collapsed into unique sequences with a nearest-neighbor algorithm that merged closely related sequences to remove PCR and sequencing errors. CDR3 sequences were aligned to IMGT reference sequences to assign V, D and J gene segments. For a sequence to be retained, a match of at least six nucleotides to both a V gene segment and a J gene segment was required. A rearrangement was called productive if the CDR3 had no stop codons and remained in frame with V and J, and every other rearrangement was called non-productive. CDR3 was defined according to IMGT convention as the region running from the second conserved V-encoded cysteine to the conserved J-encoded phenylalanine. Sequences without an unambiguous match to a single V gene segment were excluded from the earlier analysis of 450 to 750 of the donors. In an earlier analysis of 587 of the donors, V segments were called functional above 56.7% productive rearrangements and were called segregating when the between-donor standard deviation exceeded 5%. To diagnose cytomegalovirus status from the catalog of TCR beta chain sequences, a statistical classification framework was built. V and J gene assignment, in a later analysis, came from comparing TCR nucleotide sequences with IMGT/GENE-DB human TR gene sequences. Using the TCRdist pipeline, a later analysis assigned CDR3 sequences along with most-parsimonious VDJ recombination scenarios. A later analysis defined each TCR beta chain by its CDR3 amino acid sequence plus V-gene family, and excluded reads lacking a unique V-gene family. To address suspected cross-contamination and a sequencing artifact, a later analysis removed around 600 highly shared, low-generation-probability nucleotide sequences. In a later analysis, a clonal expansion index was calculated for each public chain from normalized within-repertoire ranks of inferred template counts. A later analysis computed generation probabilities with a VDJ recombination model fitted to out-of-frame rearrangements, and checked the results against IGoR. A later analysis scored TCR-TCR, TCR-HLA and TCR-CMV co-occurrence with hypergeometric tests, applying a repertoire-size bias correction to TCR pairs. A later analysis estimated false discovery rates by permuting HLA or CMV assignments 20 times. In a later analysis, co-occurring TCRs were grouped using DBSCAN, and TCRdist sequence similarity was added for clustering within HLA-allele-positive subsets. Repertoires with fewer than 30,000 or more than 120,000 public chains were left out of co-occurrence clustering, as were about five repertoires with anomalous nucleotide sharing. TCRdb obtained this table from immuneACCESS and retained in-frame rearrangements with V and J assigned. These tables miss some clones; where compared with another copy, unresolved V genes account for less than half of the shortfall, and the remainder is unexplained. That table is the source of V, J and clone size, and D and trimming were worked out from the DNA. This sample comprises about 160,000 clones, about 81% of them detected only once. The leading ten clones occupy approximately 1.4% of the sample.

About this clone itself: There is no known antigen for this receptor. No base quality values were provided; no much bigger clone lies one nucleotide off.

The sequenced sample consisted of PBMCs. The receptor was derived from a girl between 5 and 17 years old in good health and CMV-seropositive. The chain is made from TRBV7-9 and TRBJ2-3, with an unclear D gene assignment. The DNA is as follows: TGTGCCAGTCAAGCTTACTGGCGGAGCACAGATACGCAGTATTTT. Translation gives CASQAYWRSTDTQYF.